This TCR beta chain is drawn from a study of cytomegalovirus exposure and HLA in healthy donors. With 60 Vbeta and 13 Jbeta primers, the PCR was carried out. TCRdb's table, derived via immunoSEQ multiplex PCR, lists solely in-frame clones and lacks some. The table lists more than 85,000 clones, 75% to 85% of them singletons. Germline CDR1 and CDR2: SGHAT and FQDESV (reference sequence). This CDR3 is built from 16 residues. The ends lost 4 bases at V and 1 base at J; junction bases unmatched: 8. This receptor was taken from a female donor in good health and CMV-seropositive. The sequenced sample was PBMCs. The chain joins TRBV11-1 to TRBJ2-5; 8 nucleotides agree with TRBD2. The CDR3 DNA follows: TGTGCCAGCAGCTCTGGTATAGCGGGGATCCAAGAGACCCAGTACTTC. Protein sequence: CASSSGIAGIQETQYF.